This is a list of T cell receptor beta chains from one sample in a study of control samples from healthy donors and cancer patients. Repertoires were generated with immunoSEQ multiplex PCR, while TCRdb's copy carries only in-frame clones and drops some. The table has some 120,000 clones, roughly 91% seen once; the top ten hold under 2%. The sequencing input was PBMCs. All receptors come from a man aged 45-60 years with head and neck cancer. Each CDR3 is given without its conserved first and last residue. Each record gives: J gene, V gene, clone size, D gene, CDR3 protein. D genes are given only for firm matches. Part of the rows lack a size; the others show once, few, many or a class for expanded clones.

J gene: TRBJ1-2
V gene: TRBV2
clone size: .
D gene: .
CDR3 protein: ASKYFTREAVPYGYT

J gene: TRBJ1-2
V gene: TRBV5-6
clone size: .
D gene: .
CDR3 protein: ASSLRGNYGYT

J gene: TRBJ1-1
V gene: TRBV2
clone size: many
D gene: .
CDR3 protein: ASSLQENTEAF

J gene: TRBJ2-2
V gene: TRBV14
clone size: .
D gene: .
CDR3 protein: ASSQVGRRSLGVTGELF

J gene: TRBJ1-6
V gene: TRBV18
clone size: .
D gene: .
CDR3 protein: ASSWDTVNSPLH

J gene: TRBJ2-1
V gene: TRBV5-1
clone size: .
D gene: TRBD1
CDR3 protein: ASSSHDRDEQF

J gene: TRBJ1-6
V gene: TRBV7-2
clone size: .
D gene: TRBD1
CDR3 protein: ASSYQDRGNSPLH

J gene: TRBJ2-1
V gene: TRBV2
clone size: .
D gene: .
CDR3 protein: AGLLSPQGISYNEQF

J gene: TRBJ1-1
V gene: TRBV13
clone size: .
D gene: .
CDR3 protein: ASSLVRTHTEAF

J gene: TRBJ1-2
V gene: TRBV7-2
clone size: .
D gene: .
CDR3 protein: ASSFGRRNYGYT

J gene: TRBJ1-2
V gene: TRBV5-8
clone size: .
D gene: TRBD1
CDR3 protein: ASSFTGVIGYT

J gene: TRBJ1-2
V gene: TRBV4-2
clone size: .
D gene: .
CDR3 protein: ASSQDTAYGYT

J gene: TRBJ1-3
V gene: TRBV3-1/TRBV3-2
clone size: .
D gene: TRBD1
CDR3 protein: ASSTTTGKGNTIY

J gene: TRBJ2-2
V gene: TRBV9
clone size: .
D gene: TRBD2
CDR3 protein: ASSSRRGMGTGELF

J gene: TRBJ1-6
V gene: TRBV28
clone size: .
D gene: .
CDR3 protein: ASSYGWNGVQRSPLH

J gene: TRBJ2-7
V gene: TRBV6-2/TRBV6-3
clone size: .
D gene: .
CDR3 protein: ASSYGGSYEQY

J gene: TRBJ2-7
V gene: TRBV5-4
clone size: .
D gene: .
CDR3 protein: ASSIGDEQY

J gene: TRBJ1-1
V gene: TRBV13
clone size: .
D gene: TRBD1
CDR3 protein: ASRDEAVTGGNTEAF